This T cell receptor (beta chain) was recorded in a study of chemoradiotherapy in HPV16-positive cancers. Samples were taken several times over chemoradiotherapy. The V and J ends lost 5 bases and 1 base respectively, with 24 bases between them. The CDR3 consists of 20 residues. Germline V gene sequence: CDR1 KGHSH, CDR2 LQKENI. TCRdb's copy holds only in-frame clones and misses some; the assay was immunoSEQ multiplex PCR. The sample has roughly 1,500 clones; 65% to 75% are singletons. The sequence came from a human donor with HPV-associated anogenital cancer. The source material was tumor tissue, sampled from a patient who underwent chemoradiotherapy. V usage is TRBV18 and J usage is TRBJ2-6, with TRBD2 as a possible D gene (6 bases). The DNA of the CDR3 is TGTGCCAGCTCAGTACTCCTCCGGGACGGGGGTCTTTCTGGGGCCAACGTCCTGACTTTC. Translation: CASSVLLRDGGLSGANVLTF.